The 13 T cell receptor beta chains reported below all come from one sample, sequenced in a study of beta chain features in type 1 diabetes. Expressed TCRB transcripts were sequenced because the isolated RNA had all been reverse transcribed beforehand. Clones were sequenced by immunoSEQ multiplex PCR, and TCRdb holds only the in-frame ones, with some missing. Here the sample spans hundreds of thousands of clones, roughly 12% being singletons. Source material: naive CD4+ T cells from blood. The receptors derive from a man aged 18-30 years in good health.

The chain joins TRBV30 to TRBJ1-1; D remains unclear. The V gene lost 0 bases and the J gene lost 0 bases, with 11 bases spanning the gap. Germline V lookup: CDR1 GTSNPN, CDR2 SVGIG (reference sequence). CDR3 length: 15 amino acids. CDR3 in DNA: TGTGCCTGGAGTGTATCGCGCCATCTGAACACTGAAGCTTTCTTT. Translated, it gives CAWSVSRHLNTEAFF.

The chain links TRBV5-1 to TRBJ2-7, with a tentative D call TRBD2 (5 bases). The CDR3 runs 14 residues. The germline V and J ends were trimmed by 0 bases and 6 bases, with 13 bases remaining between them. Per the germline V gene, CDR1 is SGHRS and CDR2 is YFSETQ. DNA of the CDR3: TGCGCCAGCAGCTTGGGAGGTTCGGGATCCGAGCAGTACTTC. Protein: CASSLGGSGSEQYF.

This chain joins TRBV6-1 and TRBJ1-2; D not resolved. CDR1 is MNHNS and CDR2 is SASEGT in the germline V gene. CDR3 length equals 14 residues. Trimming took off 3 bases at V and 4 bases at J, with 12 bases between the two ends. The CDR3 DNA reads as TGTGCCAGCAGTGATAATGCGGATTTCTATGGCTACACCTTC. This codes for CASSDNADFYGYTF.

This clone occurred once. At one end, the junction sequence differs from germline, possibly due to a read error. The rearrangement uses TRBV5-6 and TRBJ1-1; 8 nucleotides agree with TRBD1. The CDR3 spans 12 residues. The germline gives CDR1 SGHDT, CDR2 YYEEEE. DNA of the CDR3: TGTGCCAGCAGCCTCCCGACAGGGGTGAACGCCTTT. This sequence encodes CASSLPTGVNAF.

V usage is TRBV4-3 and J usage is TRBJ1-3, with 8 bases that match TRBD1. CDR1 is LGHNA, CDR2 YSLEER, per germline. This CDR3 has 14 amino acids. The V and J ends lost 4 bases and 2 bases, in that order; junction bases with no gene match: 1. The DNA of the CDR3 is TGCGCCAGCAGCCCGGGACAGGCTGGAAACACCATATATTTT. Translation gives CASSPGQAGNTIYF.

A few counts support this clone. The chain has TRBV7-3 and TRBJ2-5; 10 bases match TRBD2. Germline assignment: CDR1 SGHTA and CDR2 FQGTGA. V lost 1 base, J lost 5 bases, and 7 bases stayed unmatched. The CDR3 has 16 amino acids. The CDR3 DNA sequence: TGTGCCAGCAGCTTAAGTCTAGCGGGAGCTGGGGAGACCCAGTACTTC. It specifies CASSLSLAGAGETQYF.

This chain joins TRBV15 and TRBJ2-5, with TRBD1 matching 11 bases. The CDR3 covers 16 residues. V dropped 7 bases and J dropped 5; count of bases not matched to a gene: 12. The germline V gene has CDR1 LNHNV and CDR2 YYDKDF (reference sequence). CDR3 amino acids: CATTFYPGQGDETQYF. In DNA, the CDR3 is TGTGCCACCACCTTTTACCCGGGACAGGGGGACGAGACCCAGTACTTC.

The chain combines TRBV28 with TRBJ2-5, with D perhaps assigned TRBD1 or TRBD2 (9 bases each). Looked up from germline, CDR1 is MDHEN and CDR2 is SYDVKM. This CDR3 is 21 amino acids long. V lost 4 bases and J 4 bases, leaving 34 bases between the germline ends. CDR3 coding DNA: TGTGCCAGCAGTTCCCGCGGCTTCGACAGGGGGAGCGGGGGGCCGGGAGAGACCCAGTACTTC. It is translated as CASSSRGFDRGSGGPGETQYF.

The chain uses TRBV19 and TRBJ1-1, with TRBD1 matching over 8 bases. With 4 bases clipped from V and 4 bases from J, the junction kept 2 bases outside the gene matches. CDR1 and CDR2 from the germline V gene are LNHDA and SQIVND (reference sequence). This CDR3 is built from 13 residues. The CDR3 loop reads CASSSDRGTEAFF. CDR3 sequence (DNA): TGTGCCAGTAGTAGCGACAGGGGCACTGAAGCTTTCTTT.

This chain connects TRBV6-4 to TRBJ2-1, with a possible D match to TRBD1 (6 bases). The germline CDR1 and CDR2 sequences are MRHNA and SNTAGT. Trimming stripped 4 bases from V and 2 bases from J, with 12 bases between. The CDR3 sequence is 15 residues long. The CDR3 sequence is CASSAHRVPYNEQFF. The DNA for the CDR3 is TGTGCCAGCAGTGCCCACAGGGTACCCTACAATGAGCAGTTCTTC.

The genes are TRBV5-1 and TRBJ2-7, with D possibly matching TRBD2 (5 bases). The V and J ends lost 3 bases and 0 bases respectively, with 13 bases between them. The CDR3 consists of 15 residues. CDR1 SGHRS and CDR2 YFSETQ come from the germline V gene. The CDR3 loop is CASSSRTGNSYEQYF. CDR3 in DNA: TGCGCCAGCAGCTCCCGGACTGGGAACTCCTACGAGCAGTACTTC.

The sample holds a few counts of this clone. The rearrangement links TRBV4-3 to TRBJ2-3, with 10 bases aligning to TRBD2. V was pared by 0 bases and J by 5 bases, with 8 bases of the junction left unmatched. CDR3 length equals 17 residues. Germline-derived CDR1 and CDR2 are LGHNA and YSLEER. The CDR3 is CASSQEVKAGGEDTQYF. Here the CDR3 DNA reads TGCGCCAGCAGCCAAGAAGTCAAAGCGGGGGGGGAAGATACGCAGTATTTT.

This clone has only a few counts. The chain carries TRBV27 and TRBJ2-1; TRBD2 agrees at 11 bases. The trim removed 5 bases at V and 7 bases at J, leaving 4 bases unmatched. The CDR3 loop spans 14 amino acids. Per the germline V gene, CDR1 is MNHEY and CDR2 is SMNVEV (reference sequence). CDR3 in amino acids: CASSGTSGSNEQFF. The CDR3 region has the DNA TGTGCCAGCAGTGGAACTAGCGGGAGTAATGAGCAGTTCTTC.